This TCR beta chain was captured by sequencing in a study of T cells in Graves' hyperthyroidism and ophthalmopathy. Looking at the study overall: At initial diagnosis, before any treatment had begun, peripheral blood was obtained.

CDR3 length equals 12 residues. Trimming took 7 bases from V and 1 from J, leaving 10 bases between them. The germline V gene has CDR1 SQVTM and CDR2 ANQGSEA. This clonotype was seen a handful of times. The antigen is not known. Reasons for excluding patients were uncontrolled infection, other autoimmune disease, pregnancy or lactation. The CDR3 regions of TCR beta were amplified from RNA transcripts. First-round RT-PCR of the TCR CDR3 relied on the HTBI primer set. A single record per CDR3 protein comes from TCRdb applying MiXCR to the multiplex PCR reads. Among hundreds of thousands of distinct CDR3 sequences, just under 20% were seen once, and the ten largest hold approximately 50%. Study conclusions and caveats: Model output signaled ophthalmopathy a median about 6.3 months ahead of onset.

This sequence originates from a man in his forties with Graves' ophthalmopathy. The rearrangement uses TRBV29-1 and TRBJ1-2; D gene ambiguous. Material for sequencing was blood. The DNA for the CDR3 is TGCAGCGCTGCGACTGGTAACTATGGCTACACCTTC. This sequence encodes CSAATGNYGYTF.